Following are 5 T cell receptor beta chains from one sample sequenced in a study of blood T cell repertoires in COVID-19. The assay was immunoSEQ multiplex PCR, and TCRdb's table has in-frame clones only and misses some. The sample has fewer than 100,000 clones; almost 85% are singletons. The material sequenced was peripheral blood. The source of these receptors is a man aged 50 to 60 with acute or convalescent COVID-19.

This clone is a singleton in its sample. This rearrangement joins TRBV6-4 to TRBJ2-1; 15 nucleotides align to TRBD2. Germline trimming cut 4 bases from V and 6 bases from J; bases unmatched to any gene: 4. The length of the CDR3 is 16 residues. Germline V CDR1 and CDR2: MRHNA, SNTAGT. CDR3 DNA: TGTGCCAGCAGTGCCCAGGGACTAGCGGGAGGCAATGAGCAGTTCTTC. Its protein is CASSAQGLAGGNEQFF.

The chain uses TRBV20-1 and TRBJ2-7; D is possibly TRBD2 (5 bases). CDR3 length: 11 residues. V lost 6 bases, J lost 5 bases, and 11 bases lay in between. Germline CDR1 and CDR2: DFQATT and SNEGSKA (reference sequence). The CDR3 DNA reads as TGCAGTGCCAAGGACGGGAACGAGCAGTACTTC. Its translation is CSAKDGNEQYF.

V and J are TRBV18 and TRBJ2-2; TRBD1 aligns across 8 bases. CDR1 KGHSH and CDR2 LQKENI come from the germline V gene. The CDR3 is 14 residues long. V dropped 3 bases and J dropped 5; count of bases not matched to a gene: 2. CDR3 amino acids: CASSPDRGTGELFF. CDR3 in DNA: TGTGCCAGCTCACCCGACAGGGGAACCGGGGAGCTGTTTTTT. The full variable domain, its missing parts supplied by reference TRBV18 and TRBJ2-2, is NAGVMQNPRHLVRRRGQEARLRCSPMKGHSHVYWYRQLPEEGLKFMVYLQKENIIDESGMPKERFSAEFPKEGPSILRIQQVVRGDSAAYFCASSPDRGTGELFFGEGSRLTVL.

Written as DNA, the CDR3 is TGTGCCAGCAGCCTCGGGGAACTCCTTCAAAATTCACCCCTCCACTTT. Its protein product is CASSLGELLQNSPLHF. This rearrangement joins TRBV5-4 to TRBJ1-6; the D is unclear. CDR3 length equals 16 residues. The germline V gene encodes CDR1 SGHNT and CDR2 YYREEE (reference sequence). V was shortened by 4 bases and J by 7 bases, with 18 bases between the two germline ends. Looking up the rest from reference TRBV5-4 and TRBJ1-6 gives the full variable domain: ETGVTQSPTHLIKTRGQQVTLRCSSQSGHNTVSWYQQALGQGPQFIFQYYREEENGRGNFPPRFSGLQFPNYSSELNVNALELDDSALYLCASSLGELLQNSPLHFGNGTRLTVT.

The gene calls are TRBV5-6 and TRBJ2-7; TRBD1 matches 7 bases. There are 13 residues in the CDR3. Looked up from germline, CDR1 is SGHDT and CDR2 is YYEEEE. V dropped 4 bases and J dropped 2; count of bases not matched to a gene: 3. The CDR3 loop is CASSAGTAYEQYF. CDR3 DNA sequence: TGTGCCAGCAGCGCAGGGACAGCCTACGAGCAGTACTTC.